These T cell receptor beta chains were read from a single sample in a study of read filtering for tumor transcriptome and immune sequencing. From the reads, TCRdb called clonotypes with MiXCR, one entry per CDR3 protein. Of fewer than 35,000 distinct CDR3 sequences listed, approximately 18% are singletons. Sequencing input: a population of CD138-negative cells sorted from bone marrow. These receptors all come from a donor over 35 with multiple myeloma. Each CDR3 is given with its conserved first and last residue. A D gene is named only where the DNA matches it firmly. Some rows have no size entry. The others give once, few or many, or a class for an expanded clone.

D,J,size,V,DNA,CDR3
.,TRBJ2-7,many,TRBV14,TGTGCCAGCAGCCAAGGGGACGGGGGGCAGTACGAGCAGTACTTC,CASSQGDGGQYEQYF
TRBD2,TRBJ2-5,many,TRBV6-1,TGTGCCAGCAGTGAAGTATCCCTAGCGGGCGAGACCCAGTACTTC,CASSEVSLAGETQYF
.,TRBJ2-7,many,TRBV20-1,TGCAGTGCTAGGGGTGACTTGCTATCCTACGAGCAGTACTTC,CSARGDLLSYEQYF
.,TRBJ1-1,many,TRBV5-1,TGCGCCAGCAGTTATAGCAGCATGAACACTGAAGCTTTCTTT,CASSYSSMNTEAFF
TRBD2,TRBJ2-1,many,TRBV19,TGTGCCAGTAGTGGGGTAGCGGGGGCTGGAGATGAGCAGTTCTTC,CASSGVAGAGDEQFF
.,TRBJ1-3,many,TRBV15,TGTGCCACCAGCTCCCCACGGTACTCTGGAAACACCATATATTTT,CATSSPRYSGNTIYF
.,TRBJ2-5,many,TRBV5-4,TGTGCCAGCAGCGCCTACGGGACCCCTCAAGAGACCCAGTACTTC,CASSAYGTPQETQYF
.,TRBJ2-3,few,TRBV20-1,TGCAGTGCTAGACCCTCCCTAGGGAGAACGGGTTGGCTTACAGATACGCAGTATTTT,CSARPSLGRTGWLTDTQYF
.,TRBJ2-7,many,TRBV28,TGTGCCAGCAGCCAACGACAGTGGAGCTCCTACGAGCAGTACTTC,CASSQRQWSSYEQYF
.,TRBJ2-7,many,TRBV7-9,TGTGCCAGCAGCTTAAGTGTATCCTACGAGCAGTACTTC,CASSLSVSYEQYF
TRBD2,TRBJ2-1,many,TRBV20-1,TGCAGTGCTAGAGATCGGCTTAGCGGGGCGTACAATGAGCAGTTCTTC,CSARDRLSGAYNEQFF
.,TRBJ2-1,many,TRBV13,TGTGCCAGCGGGACGGTCGGGTTCTTC,CASGTVGFF
.,TRBJ2-2,many,TRBV7-9,TGTGCCAGCAGCTTAGAGGGTCAGGGGAACACCGGGGAGCTGTTTTTT,CASSLEGQGNTGELFF
.,TRBJ2-5,.,TRBV18,TGTGCCAGCTCACCCACAACAGGCGGGGAGACCCAGTACTTC,CASSPTTGGETQYF
.,TRBJ2-2,many,TRBV3-1,TGTGCCAGCAGCCAAGATGAGGGACCGAACACCGGGGAGCTGTTTTTT,CASSQDEGPNTGELFF
TRBD1,TRBJ1-3,many,TRBV19,TGTGCCAGCAAATTTGGGACAGCCTCTGGAAACACCATATATTTT,CASKFGTASGNTIYF
.,TRBJ2-3,many,TRBV7-2,TGTGCCAGCAGCCGAAGACAGGCAGATACGCAGTATTTT,CASSRRQADTQYF
.,TRBJ2-7,many,TRBV6-6,TGTGCCAGCAGCCACCGGACAGCCTTCTCCTACGAGCAGTACTTC,CASSHRTAFSYEQYF
.,TRBJ1-1,many,TRBV21-1,TGTGCCAGCAGCAACGAGGGATCGGACACTGAAGCTTTCTTT,CASSNEGSDTEAFF
.,TRBJ2-1,many,TRBV3-1,TGTGCCAGCAGCTCCCCTAGCTCACGTGAGCAGTTCTTC,CASSSPSSREQFF
.,TRBJ2-5,many,TRBV11-2,TGTGCCAGCAGCTCGACCCAAGAGACCCAGTACTTC,CASSSTQETQYF
.,TRBJ2-3,many,TRBV20-1,TGCAGTTCCGGGGGAGGAACCACAGATACGCAGTATTTT,CSSGGGTTDTQYF
.,TRBJ1-5,many,TRBV7-2,TGTGCCAGCAGCTCTTCGACCAATCAGCCCCAGCATTTT,CASSSSTNQPQHF
.,TRBJ2-2,many,TRBV6-1,TGTGCCAGCAGGAGAACCGGATCCCCCCTCGCCGGGGAGCTGTTTTTT,CASRRTGSPLAGELFF
.,TRBJ2-3,many,TRBV18,TGTGCCAGCTCACTAGAGGTAGATACGCAGTATTTT,CASSLEVDTQYF
.,TRBJ2-2,many,TRBV12-3/TRBV12-4,TGTGCCAGCAGTCCAAGGAACTTGAACACCGGGGAGCTGTTTTTT,CASSPRNLNTGELFF
.,TRBJ2-1,many,TRBV7-8,TGTGCCAGCAGCTTAGGAGGGGGCTCCTACAATGAGCAGTTCTTC,CASSLGGGSYNEQFF
TRBD2,TRBJ2-3,many,TRBV20-1,TGCAGTGCCCTAGCGGGGGGAACTAGCACAGATACGCAGTATTTT,CSALAGGTSTDTQYF
.,TRBJ1-1,many,TRBV25-1,TGTGCCAGCAGTGAATTGACTGGGGCCGAGGACACTGAAGCTTTCTTT,CASSELTGAEDTEAFF
.,TRBJ2-5,many,TRBV3-1,TGTGCCAGCAGCGACTGGGGGGCCGGGGGAGAGACCCAGTACTTC,CASSDWGAGGETQYF
TRBD1,TRBJ1-4,few,TRBV7-9,TGTGCCAGCAGCCACCCGCCCGGGACAGGGAGTGAAAAACTGTTTTTT,CASSHPPGTGSEKLFF
.,TRBJ2-4,few,TRBV28,TGTGCCAGCAGTCCACGGGGGCGCGCAGCCAAAAACATTCAGTACTTC,CASSPRGRAAKNIQYF
.,TRBJ2-1,many,TRBV2,TGTGCCAGCAGTCCTGGGAGCTCCTACAATGAGCAGTTCTTC,CASSPGSSYNEQFF
TRBD1,TRBJ1-1,many,TRBV7-2,TGTGCCAGCAGCCCCGGGACAGGGGTGGATGAAGCTTTCTTT,CASSPGTGVDEAFF
TRBD1,TRBJ1-6,medium-sized,TRBV10-2,TGCGCCAGCAGATCTTACGACAGGGCGTCACCCCTCCACTTT,CASRSYDRASPLHF
.,TRBJ1-5,many,TRBV7-6,TGTGCCAGCAGCCCCGACAGCCATAGCAATCAGCCCCAGCATTTT,CASSPDSHSNQPQHF
.,TRBJ2-1,medium-sized,TRBV29-1,TGCAGCGTTGAAGGGCGGGGTCCCTCCAATGAGCAGTTCTTC,CSVEGRGPSNEQFF
.,TRBJ2-1,.,TRBV27,TGTGCCAGCAGTTTATGGGGTAATGAGCAGTTCTTC,CASSLWGNEQFF
.,TRBJ2-5,.,TRBV7-9,TGTGCCAGCAGCTTAGGTGGACCGGAGACCCAGTACTTC,CASSLGGPETQYF
.,TRBJ1-4,.,TRBV4-1,TGCGCCAGCAGCCAAGTCGGCAGGGGCCTCAATGAAAAACTGTTTTTT,CASSQVGRGLNEKLFF
.,TRBJ1-1,medium-sized,TRBV18,TGTGCCAGCTCTCCCTGGGTGATGGGGAACACTGAAGCTTTCTTT,CASSPWVMGNTEAFF
.,TRBJ2-3,many,TRBV30,TGTGCCTGTAGACAGTCAGATACGCAGTATTTT,CACRQSDTQYF